These T cell receptor beta chains were read from a single sample in a study of blood T cell repertoires in COVID-19. TCRdb's table, derived via immunoSEQ multiplex PCR, lists solely in-frame clones and lacks some. The sample holds about 160,000 clones; roughly 80% are singletons and the top ten take roughly 20%. Input material: peripheral blood. Every receptor here comes from a woman older than 75 with acute or convalescent COVID-19. Both conserved end residues are part of each CDR3.

>TRBV27|TRBJ1-2
CASSLSPPSHRTGSKYGYTF
>TRBV4-1|TRBJ2-3
CASSHRGLGGDTQYF
>TRBV27|TRBJ2-1
CASIWLNEQFF
>TRBV4-3|TRBJ1-4
CASSQDFTPEREKLFF
>TRBV5-6|TRBJ2-3
CASSLGLADTDTQYF
>TRBV18|TRBJ1-2
CASSAGASANYGYTF
>TRBV21-1|TRBJ1-1
CAPDLDVNTEAFF
>TRBV7-2|TRBJ1-1
CASSFRGFMNTEAFF
>TRBV5-4|TRBJ2-1
CASSFGGSSYNEQFF
>TRBV15|TRBJ1-4
CATSPGNRNEKLFF
>TRBV2|TRBJ1-3
CASRGSGGFWNTIYF
>TRBV4-1|TRBJ2-1
CASSNERGAVFNEQFF
>TRBV20-1|TRBJ1-1
CSVLLIEAFF
>TRBV27|TRBJ1-5
CASSFRGMEIQPQHF
>TRBV18|TRBJ1-3
CASSPRQLSDSGNTIYF
>TRBV3-1/TRBV3-2|TRBJ2-3
CASSPLAGADTQYF
>TRBV6-1|TRBJ1-6
CASSEKRSPLHF
>TRBV19|TRBJ2-7
CASSITGTGGWEQYF
>TRBV6-1|TRBJ1-5
CASSEGGHQPQHF
>TRBV24-1|TRBJ1-5
CATSQGDSNQPQHF
>TRBV6-4|TRBJ2-2
CASMREWNTGELFF
>TRBV3-1/TRBV3-2|TRBJ1-2
CASSQDGGAPTGYTF
>TRBV7-2|TRBJ2-7
CASSSQTGVGEQYF
>TRBV19|TRBJ2-1
CASSPRRGGYNEQFF
>TRBV19|TRBJ2-3
CASSIRTGTDTQYF
>TRBV18|TRBJ2-1
CASSPIGGSRGNEQFF
>TRBV5-4|TRBJ2-3
CASAEVGATTDTQYF
>TRBV7-9|TRBJ2-1
CASSRSSTVGTGIYNEQFF
>TRBV5-1|TRBJ1-2
CASSLDGQSSNYGYTF
>TRBV5-6|TRBJ2-1
CASSLVGGGGASYNEQFF
>TRBV23-1|TRBJ2-7
CASSQLHLGQGGPARSMGEQYF
>TRBV19|TRBJ2-5
CASSQGSGQETQYF
>TRBV28|TRBJ1-1
CASSPKTGAHFNTEAFF
>TRBV7-8|TRBJ2-2
CASSSRRSRDTGELFF
>TRBV5-1|TRBJ1-2
CASSLGGDYGYTF
>TRBV2|TRBJ2-1
CASSETRTSGKNEQFF
>TRBV11-3|TRBJ2-7
CASSLTGTGDSVQYF
>TRBV2|TRBJ1-5
CASSEAAGYQPQHF
>TRBV11-2|TRBJ1-2
CASSLVAIGGALGYGYTF
>TRBV6-5|TRBJ2-7
CASSSPGLAGVHEQYF
>TRBV5-1|TRBJ2-1
CASSLAQGKNEQFF
>TRBV18|TRBJ1-2
CASNVEDYGYTF